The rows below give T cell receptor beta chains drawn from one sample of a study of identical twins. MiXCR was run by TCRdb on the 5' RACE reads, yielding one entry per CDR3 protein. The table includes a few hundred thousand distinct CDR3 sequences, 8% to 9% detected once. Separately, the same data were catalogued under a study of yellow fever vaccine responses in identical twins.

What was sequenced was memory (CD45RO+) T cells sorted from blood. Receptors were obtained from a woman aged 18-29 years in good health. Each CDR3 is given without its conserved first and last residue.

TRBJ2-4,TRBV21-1,ASSKSRTGVNIQY
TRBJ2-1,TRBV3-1,ASSQRGGDEQF
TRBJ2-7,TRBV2,ACRTSGFYEQY
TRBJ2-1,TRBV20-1,SATQGSNEQF
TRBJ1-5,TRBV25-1,ASSGGQGSNQPQH
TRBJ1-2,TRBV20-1,SATVTAKYGYT
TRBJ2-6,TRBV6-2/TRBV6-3,ASSYRSRRGPNSGANVLT
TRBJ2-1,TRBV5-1,ASSFSDGGASANEQF
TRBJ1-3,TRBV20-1,SASVSSSGNTIY
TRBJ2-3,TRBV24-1,ATSDRGQGAGDTQY
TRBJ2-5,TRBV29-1,SVEDRGLAELQETQY
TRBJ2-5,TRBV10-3,AITPGGGGQNTETQY
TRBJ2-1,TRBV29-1,SVGGAVGTLVANEQF
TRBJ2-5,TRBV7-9,ASTPYTTGQETQY